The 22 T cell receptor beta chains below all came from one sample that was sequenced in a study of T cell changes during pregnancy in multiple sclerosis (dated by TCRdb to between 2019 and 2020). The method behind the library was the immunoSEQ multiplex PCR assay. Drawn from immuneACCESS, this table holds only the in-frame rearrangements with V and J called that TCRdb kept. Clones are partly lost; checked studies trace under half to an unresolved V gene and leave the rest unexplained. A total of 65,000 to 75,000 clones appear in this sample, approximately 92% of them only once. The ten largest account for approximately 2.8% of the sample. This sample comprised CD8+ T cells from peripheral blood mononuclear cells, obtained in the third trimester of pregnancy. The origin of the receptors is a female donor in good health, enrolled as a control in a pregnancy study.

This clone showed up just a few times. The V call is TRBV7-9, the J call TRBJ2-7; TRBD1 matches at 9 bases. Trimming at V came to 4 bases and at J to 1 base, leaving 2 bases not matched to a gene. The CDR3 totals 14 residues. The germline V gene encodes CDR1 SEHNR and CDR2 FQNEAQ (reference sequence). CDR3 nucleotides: TGTGCCAGCAGCTACGACAGGGGGTCCTACGAGCAGTACTTC. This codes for CASSYDRGSYEQYF.

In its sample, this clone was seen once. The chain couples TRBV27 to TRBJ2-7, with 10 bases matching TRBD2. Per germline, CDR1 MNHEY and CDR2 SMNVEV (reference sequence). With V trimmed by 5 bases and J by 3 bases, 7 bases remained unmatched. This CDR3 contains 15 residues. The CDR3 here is CASSPLAGGLYEQYF. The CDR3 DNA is TGTGCCAGCAGTCCGTTAGCGGGGGGCCTCTACGAGCAGTACTTC.

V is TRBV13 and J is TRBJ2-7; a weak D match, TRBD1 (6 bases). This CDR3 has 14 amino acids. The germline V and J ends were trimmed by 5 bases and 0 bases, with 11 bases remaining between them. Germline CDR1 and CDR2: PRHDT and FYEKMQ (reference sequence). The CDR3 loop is CASSTPDSSYEQYF. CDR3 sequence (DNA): TGTGCCAGCAGCACTCCGGACAGCTCCTACGAGCAGTACTTC.

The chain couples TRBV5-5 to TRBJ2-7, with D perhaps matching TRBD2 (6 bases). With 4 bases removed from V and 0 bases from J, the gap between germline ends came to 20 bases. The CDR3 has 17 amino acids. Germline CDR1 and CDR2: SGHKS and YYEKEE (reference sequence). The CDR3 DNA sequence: TGTGCCAGCAGCCCCGTAGTTGCTAGCGAGAACTCCTACGAGCAGTACTTC. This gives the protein CASSPVVASENSYEQYF.

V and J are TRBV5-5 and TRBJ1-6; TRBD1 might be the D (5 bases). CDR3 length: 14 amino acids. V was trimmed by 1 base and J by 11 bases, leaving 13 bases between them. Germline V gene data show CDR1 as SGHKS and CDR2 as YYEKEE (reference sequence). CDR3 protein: CASSLSVGEAPLHF. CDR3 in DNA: TGTGCCAGCAGCTTGAGCGTAGGGGAGGCACCCCTCCACTTT.

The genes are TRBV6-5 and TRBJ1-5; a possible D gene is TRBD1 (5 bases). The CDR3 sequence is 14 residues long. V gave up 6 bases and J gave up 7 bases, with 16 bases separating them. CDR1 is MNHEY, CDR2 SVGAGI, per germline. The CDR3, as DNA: TGTGCCAGCAGCGAGGCAGGGAGGTGGCAGCCCCAGCATTTT. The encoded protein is CASSEAGRWQPQHF.

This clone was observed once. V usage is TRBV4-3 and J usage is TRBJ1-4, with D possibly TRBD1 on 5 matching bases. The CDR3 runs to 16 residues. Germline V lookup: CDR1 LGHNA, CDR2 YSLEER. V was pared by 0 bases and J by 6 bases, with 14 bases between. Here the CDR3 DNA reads TGCGCCAGCAGCCAAGAACTTAGACAGTCGTATGAAAAACTGTTTTTT. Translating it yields CASSQELRQSYEKLFF.

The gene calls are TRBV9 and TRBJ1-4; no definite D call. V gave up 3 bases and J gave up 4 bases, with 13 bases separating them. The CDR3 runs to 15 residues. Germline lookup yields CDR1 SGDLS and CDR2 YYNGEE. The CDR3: CASSGSGVYNEKLFF. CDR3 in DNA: TGTGCCAGCAGCGGTTCCGGGGTTTATAATGAAAAACTGTTTTTT.

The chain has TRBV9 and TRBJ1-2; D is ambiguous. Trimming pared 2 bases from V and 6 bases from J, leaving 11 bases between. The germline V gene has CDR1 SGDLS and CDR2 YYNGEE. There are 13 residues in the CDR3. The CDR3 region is CASSVTTGDGYTF. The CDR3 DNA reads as TGTGCCAGCAGCGTTACAACGGGAGATGGCTACACCTTC.

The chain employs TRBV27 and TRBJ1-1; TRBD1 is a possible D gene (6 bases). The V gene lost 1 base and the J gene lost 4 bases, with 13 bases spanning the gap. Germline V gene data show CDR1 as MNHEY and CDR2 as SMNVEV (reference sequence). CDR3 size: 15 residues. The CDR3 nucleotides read TGTGCCAGCAGTTTATTGGGGGCTAAGGGCACTGAAGCTTTCTTT. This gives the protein CASSLLGAKGTEAFF.

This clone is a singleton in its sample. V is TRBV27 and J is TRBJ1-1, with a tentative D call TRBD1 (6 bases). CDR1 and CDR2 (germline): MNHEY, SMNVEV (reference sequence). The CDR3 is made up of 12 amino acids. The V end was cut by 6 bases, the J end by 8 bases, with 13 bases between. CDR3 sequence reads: CASRIGGREAFF. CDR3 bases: TGTGCCAGCAGAATAGGGGGTCGCGAAGCTTTCTTT.

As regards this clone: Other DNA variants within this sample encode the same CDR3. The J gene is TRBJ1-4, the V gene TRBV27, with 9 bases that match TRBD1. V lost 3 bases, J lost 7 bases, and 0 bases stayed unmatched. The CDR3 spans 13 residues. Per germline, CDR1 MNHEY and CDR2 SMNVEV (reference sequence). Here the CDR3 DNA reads TGTGCCAGCAGTTTGGACAGGGGTGAAAAACTGTTTTTT. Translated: CASSLDRGEKLFF.

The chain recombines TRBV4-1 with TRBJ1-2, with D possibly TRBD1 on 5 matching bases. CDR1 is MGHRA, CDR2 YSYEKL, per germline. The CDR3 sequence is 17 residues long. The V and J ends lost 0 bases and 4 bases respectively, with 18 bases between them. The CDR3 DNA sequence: TGCGCCAGCAGCCAAGACCTAAAAGCGGAGGGGCGCTATGGCTACACCTTC. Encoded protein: CASSQDLKAEGRYGYTF.

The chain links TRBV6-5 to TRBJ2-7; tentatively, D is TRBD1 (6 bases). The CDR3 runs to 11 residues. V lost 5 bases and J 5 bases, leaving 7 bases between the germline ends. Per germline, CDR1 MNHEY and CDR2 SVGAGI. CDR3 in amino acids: CASSEGDEQYF. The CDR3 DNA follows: TGTGCCAGCAGTGAGGGGGACGAGCAGTACTTC.

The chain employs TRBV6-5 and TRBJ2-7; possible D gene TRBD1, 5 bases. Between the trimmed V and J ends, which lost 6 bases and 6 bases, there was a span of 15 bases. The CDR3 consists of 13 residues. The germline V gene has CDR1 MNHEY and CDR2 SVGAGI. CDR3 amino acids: CASSYDRIGEQYF. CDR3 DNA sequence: TGTGCCAGCAGCTACGACAGAATCGGCGAGCAGTACTTC.

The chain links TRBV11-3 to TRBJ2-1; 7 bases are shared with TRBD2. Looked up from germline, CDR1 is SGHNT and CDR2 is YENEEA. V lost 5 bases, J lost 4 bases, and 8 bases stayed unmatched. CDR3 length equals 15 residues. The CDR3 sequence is CASSPSGVRYNEQFF. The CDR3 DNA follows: TGTGCCAGCAGCCCCAGCGGGGTTCGTTACAATGAGCAGTTCTTC.

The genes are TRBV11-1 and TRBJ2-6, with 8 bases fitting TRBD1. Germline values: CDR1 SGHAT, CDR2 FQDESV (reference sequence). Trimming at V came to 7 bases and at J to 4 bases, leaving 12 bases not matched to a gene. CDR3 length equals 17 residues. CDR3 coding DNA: TGTGCCAGCACAGGGGGCCAGGGAGCAGCCGGGGCCAACGTCCTGACTTTC. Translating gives CASTGGQGAAGANVLTF.

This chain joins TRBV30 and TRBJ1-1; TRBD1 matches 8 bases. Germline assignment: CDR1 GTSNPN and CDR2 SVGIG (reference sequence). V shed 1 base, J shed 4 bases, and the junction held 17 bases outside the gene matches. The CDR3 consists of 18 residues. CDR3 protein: CAWSGPYLRQGWGTEAFF. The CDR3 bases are TGTGCCTGGAGTGGCCCCTACCTTAGACAGGGGTGGGGCACTGAAGCTTTCTTT.

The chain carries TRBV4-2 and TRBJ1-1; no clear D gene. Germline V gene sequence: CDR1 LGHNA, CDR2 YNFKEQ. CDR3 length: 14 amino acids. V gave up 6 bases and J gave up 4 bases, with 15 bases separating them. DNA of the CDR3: TGTGCCAGCAGATATCCGGGTGAGAGCACTGAAGCTTTCTTT. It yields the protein CASRYPGESTEAFF.

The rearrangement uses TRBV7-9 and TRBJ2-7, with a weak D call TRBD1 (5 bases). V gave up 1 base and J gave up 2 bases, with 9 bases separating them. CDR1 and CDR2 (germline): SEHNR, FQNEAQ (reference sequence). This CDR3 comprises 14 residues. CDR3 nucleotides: TGTGCCAGCAGCTTAGGTGACAGAACCTACGAGCAGTACTTC. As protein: CASSLGDRTYEQYF.

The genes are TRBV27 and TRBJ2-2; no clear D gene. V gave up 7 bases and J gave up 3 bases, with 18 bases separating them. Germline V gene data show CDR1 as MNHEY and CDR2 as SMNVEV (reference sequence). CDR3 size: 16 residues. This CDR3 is CASTPEEVIDTGELFF. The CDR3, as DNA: TGTGCCAGCACCCCTGAGGAAGTAATCGACACCGGGGAGCTGTTTTTT.

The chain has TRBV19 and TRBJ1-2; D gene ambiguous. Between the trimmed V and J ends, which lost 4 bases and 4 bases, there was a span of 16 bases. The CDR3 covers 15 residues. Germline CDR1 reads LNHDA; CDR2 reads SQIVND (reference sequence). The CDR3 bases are TGTGCCAGTAGTAACCCCCCGGAAGCGATCTATGGCTACACCTTC. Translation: CASSNPPEAIYGYTF.